Sequencing of this T cell receptor beta chain was carried out in a study of blood T cell repertoires in COVID-19. Across the whole study: Specimens from acute and convalescent COVID-19 originated in the United States, Italy and Spain. T cells, B-cell-depleted T cells, or PBMCs provided the cDNA or gDNA that served as material.

Seattle-derived patients entered the study during active infection and were followed longitudinally. The V end lost 5 bases, the J end lost 7 bases, and 21 bases lay between the germline ends. This CDR3 region has 17 residues. CDR1 LGHNA and CDR2 YSLEER come from the germline V gene. Original processing methods: It was from reference gene primer amplification that nucleated cell counts were estimated. The repertoire was sequenced with immunoSEQ multiplex PCR; TCRdb's copy has only in-frame clones and lacks some. V, J and clone size derive from that table, while D and trimming were established from the DNA sequence. The sample carries about 97,000 clones, about nine tenths recorded once.

The TCR originated in a woman between 45 and 60 years old with COVID-19, enrolled during active disease. V is TRBV4-3 and J is TRBJ1-6; D is possibly TRBD1 (5 bases). The specimen was peripheral blood. As DNA, the CDR3 is TGCGCCAGCAGCACCACCCTCGGAGGGACCGGGAATTCACCCCTCCACTTT. This sequence encodes CASSTTLGGTGNSPLHF.